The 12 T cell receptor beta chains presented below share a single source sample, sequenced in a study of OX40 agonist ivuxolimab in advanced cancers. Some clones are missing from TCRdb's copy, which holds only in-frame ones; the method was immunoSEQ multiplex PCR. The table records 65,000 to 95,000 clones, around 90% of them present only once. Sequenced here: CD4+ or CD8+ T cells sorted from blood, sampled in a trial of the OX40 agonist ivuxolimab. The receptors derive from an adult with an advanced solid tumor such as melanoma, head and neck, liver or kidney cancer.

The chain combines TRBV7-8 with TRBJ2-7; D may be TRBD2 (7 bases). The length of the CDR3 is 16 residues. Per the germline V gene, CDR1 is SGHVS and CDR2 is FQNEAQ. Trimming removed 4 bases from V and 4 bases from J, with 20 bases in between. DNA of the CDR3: TGTGCCAGCAGCTGGACTAGTGGGGGGGCTGGGTACGAGCAGTACTTC. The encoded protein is CASSWTSGGAGYEQYF.

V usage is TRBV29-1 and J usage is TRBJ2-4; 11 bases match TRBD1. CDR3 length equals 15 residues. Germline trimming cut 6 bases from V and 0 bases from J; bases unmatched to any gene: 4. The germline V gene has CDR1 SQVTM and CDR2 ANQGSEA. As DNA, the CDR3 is TGCAGCGTGGGGACAGGGGGTAAAGCCAAAAACATTCAGTACTTC. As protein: CSVGTGGKAKNIQYF.

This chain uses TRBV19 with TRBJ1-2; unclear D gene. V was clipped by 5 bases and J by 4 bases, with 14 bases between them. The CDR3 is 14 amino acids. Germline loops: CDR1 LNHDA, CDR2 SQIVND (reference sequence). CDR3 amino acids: CASSVRPFAYGYTF. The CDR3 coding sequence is TGTGCCAGTAGTGTCAGGCCGTTTGCCTATGGCTACACCTTC.

The CDR3 here is CASSRRGAESDKQYF. The CDR3 DNA follows: TGTGCCAGCAGCAGAAGGGGGGCTGAGTCGGATAAGCAGTACTTC. J is TRBJ2-5 and V is TRBV6-5, with D perhaps TRBD1 or TRBD2 (6 bases each). This CDR3 comprises 15 residues. Trimming shortened V by 6 bases and J by 11 bases, and 25 bases separated the two germline ends. The germline gives CDR1 MNHEY, CDR2 SVGAGI.

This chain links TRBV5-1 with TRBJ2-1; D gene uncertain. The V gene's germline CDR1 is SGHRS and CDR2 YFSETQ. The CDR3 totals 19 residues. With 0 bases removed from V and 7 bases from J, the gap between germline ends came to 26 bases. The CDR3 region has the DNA TGCGCCAGCAGCTTGGCCTTAGGCTTCCATTATGCCACTGGAAATGAGCAGTTCTTC. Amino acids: CASSLALGFHYATGNEQFF. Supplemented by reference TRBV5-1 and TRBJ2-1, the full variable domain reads KAGVTQTPRYLIKTRGQQVTLSCSPISGHRSVSWYQQTPGQGLQFLFEYFSETQRNKGNFPGRFSGRQFSNSRSEMNVSTLELGDSALYLCASSLALGFHYATGNEQFFGPGTRLTVL.

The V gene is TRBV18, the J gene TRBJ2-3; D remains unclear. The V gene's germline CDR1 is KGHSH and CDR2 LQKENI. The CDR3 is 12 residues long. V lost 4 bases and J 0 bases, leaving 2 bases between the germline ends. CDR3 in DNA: TGTGCCAGCTCACGGAGCACAGATACGCAGTATTTT. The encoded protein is CASSRSTDTQYF. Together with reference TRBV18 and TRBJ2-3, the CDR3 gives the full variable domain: NAGVMQNPRHLVRRRGQEARLRCSPMKGHSHVYWYRQLPEEGLKFMVYLQKENIIDESGMPKERFSAEFPKEGPSILRIQQVVRGDSAAYFCASSRSTDTQYFGPGTRLTVL.

CDR3 sequence (DNA): TGCGCCAGCAGCCGAACGGACAGGGATGAGCAGTTCTTC. It is translated as CASSRTDRDEQFF. The J gene is TRBJ2-1, the V gene TRBV5-1; TRBD1 matches at 8 bases. Germline CDR1 reads SGHRS; CDR2 reads YFSETQ. The V segment lost 4 bases and the J segment 8 bases; nucleotides outside the gene matches: 5. The CDR3 is 13 residues long.

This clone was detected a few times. The CDR3 loop reads CASSSKYGQPQHF. CDR3 coding DNA: TGTGCCAGCAGCTCCAAATATGGGCAGCCCCAGCATTTT. V gene TRBV5-6 combines with J gene TRBJ1-5; D uncertain. V dropped 3 bases and J dropped 7 bases, with 11 bases sitting between them. The CDR3 runs 13 residues. CDR1 is SGHDT and CDR2 is YYEEEE in the germline V gene.

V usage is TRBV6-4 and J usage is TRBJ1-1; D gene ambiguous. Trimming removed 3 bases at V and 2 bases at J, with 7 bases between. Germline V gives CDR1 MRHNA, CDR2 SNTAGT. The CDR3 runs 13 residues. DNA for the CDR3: TGTGCCAGCAGTGAAGTACCTAACACTGAAGCTTTCTTT. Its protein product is CASSEVPNTEAFF.

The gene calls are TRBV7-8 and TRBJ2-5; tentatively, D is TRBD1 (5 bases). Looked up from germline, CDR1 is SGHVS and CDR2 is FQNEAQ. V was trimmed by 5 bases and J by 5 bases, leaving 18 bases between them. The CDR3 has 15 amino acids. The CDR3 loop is CASSASRVVPETQYF. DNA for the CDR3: TGTGCCAGCAGCGCATCCAGGGTTGTTCCGGAGACCCAGTACTTC.

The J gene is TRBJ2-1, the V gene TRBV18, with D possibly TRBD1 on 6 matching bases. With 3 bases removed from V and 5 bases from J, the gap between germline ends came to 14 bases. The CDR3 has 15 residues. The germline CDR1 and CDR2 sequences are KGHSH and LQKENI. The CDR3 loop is CASSPRQVTNNEQFF. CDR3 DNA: TGTGCCAGCTCACCTAGACAGGTAACGAACAATGAGCAGTTCTTC.

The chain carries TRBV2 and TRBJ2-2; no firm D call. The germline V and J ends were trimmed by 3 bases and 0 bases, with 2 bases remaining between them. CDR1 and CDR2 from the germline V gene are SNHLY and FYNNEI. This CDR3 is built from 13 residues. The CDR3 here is CASSEPNTGELFF. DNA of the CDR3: TGTGCCAGCAGTGAGCCGAACACCGGGGAGCTGTTTTTT.